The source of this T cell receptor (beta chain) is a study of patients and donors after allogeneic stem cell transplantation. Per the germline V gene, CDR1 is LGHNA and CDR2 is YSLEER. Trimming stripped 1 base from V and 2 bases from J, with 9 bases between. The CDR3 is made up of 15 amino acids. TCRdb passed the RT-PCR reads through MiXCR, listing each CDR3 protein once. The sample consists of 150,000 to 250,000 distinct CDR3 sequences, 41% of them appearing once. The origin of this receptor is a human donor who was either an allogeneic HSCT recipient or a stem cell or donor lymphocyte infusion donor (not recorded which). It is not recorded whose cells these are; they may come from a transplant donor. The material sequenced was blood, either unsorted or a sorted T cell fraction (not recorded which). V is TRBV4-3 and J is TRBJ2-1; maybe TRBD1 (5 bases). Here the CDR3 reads CASSQARAPYNEQFF. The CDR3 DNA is TGCGCCAGCAGCCAAGCCAGGGCCCCCTACAATGAGCAGTTCTTC.